These 31 T cell receptor beta chains were sequenced from one sample in a study of T cells in localized non-small cell lung cancer. Assay: immunoSEQ multiplex PCR; the TCRdb copy retains only in-frame clones and omits some. The sample records fewer than 40,000 clones, about four fifths being singletons. The specimen was peripheral blood, collected before any cancer treatment. Receptor source: a male donor older than 55 with stage II squamous cell lung carcinoma.

The CDR3 nucleotides read TGTGCCAGCTCACCACAGCAGACAGGCCGCTCTGGAAACACCATATATTTT. This gives the protein CASSPQQTGRSGNTIYF. The chain links TRBV18 to TRBJ1-3; D possibly corresponds to TRBD1 (6 bases). V lost 1 base and J 0 bases, leaving 13 bases between the germline ends. The CDR3 runs to 17 residues. Per germline, CDR1 KGHSH and CDR2 LQKENI.

The V gene is TRBV4-1, the J gene TRBJ2-5, with a tentative D call TRBD1 (5 bases). Trimming removed 1 base from V and 2 bases from J, with 14 bases in between. Germline V lookup: CDR1 MGHRA, CDR2 YSYEKL. The CDR3 is 16 residues long. This CDR3 reads CASSQGGRALQETQYF. The CDR3 nucleotides are TGCGCCAGCAGCCAAGGAGGCAGGGCCCTTCAAGAGACCCAGTACTTC.

The genes are TRBV7-9 and TRBJ1-1; TRBD1 aligns across 8 bases. The CDR3 contains 15 residues. Germline assignment: CDR1 SEHNR and CDR2 FQNEAQ (reference sequence). V shed 1 base, J shed 1 base, and the junction held 2 bases outside the gene matches. CDR3 bases: TGTGCCAGCAGCTTAGGGGGACAGGCGAACACTGAAGCTTTCTTT. Protein: CASSLGGQANTEAFF.

The chain employs TRBV18 and TRBJ1-2; TRBD1 is a possible D gene (5 bases). CDR1 is KGHSH and CDR2 is LQKENI in the germline V gene. The CDR3 covers 15 residues. Trimming pared 1 base from V and 0 bases from J, leaving 9 bases between. The CDR3: CASSPQQDTNYGYTF. The DNA of the CDR3 is TGTGCCAGCTCACCACAACAGGATACTAACTATGGCTACACCTTC.

The chain links TRBV14 to TRBJ2-7; 7 nucleotides line up with TRBD1. Germline loops: CDR1 SGHDN, CDR2 FVKESK. The CDR3 has 13 residues. Losses at the gene ends were 6 bases for V and 2 bases for J; bases not matched to a gene: 4. The DNA for the CDR3 is TGTGCCAGCAGGAGGGGGACAGCCTACGAGCAGTACTTC. Its translation: CASRRGTAYEQYF.

This clone was detected only a few times. The chain combines TRBV2 with TRBJ1-5; 9 nucleotides match TRBD1. Germline V gene lookup returns CDR1 SNHLY and CDR2 FYNNEI. V lost 0 bases, J lost 5 bases, and 2 bases stayed unmatched. The CDR3 consists of 15 residues. The CDR3 nucleotides are TGTGCCAGCAGTGAAGCGACAGGGGGGTATCAGCCCCAGCATTTT. It specifies CASSEATGGYQPQHF.

The rearrangement joins TRBV28 to TRBJ2-5; perhaps TRBD2 as D (5 bases). The CDR3 consists of 15 residues. Germline lookup yields CDR1 MDHEN and CDR2 SYDVKM. The V and J ends lost 5 bases and 2 bases respectively, with 15 bases between them. This CDR3 reads CASSPPGILQETQYF. The CDR3 region has the DNA TGTGCCAGCAGTCCCCCCGGGATCCTTCAAGAGACCCAGTACTTC.

This chain's CDR3 is CASRLGGNTGELFF. CDR3 sequence (DNA): TGTGCCAGCAGACTTGGGGGGAACACCGGGGAGCTGTTTTTT. The chain joins TRBV28 to TRBJ2-2, with D perhaps assigned TRBD1 or TRBD2 (5 bases each). With 6 bases removed from V and 1 base from J, the gap between germline ends came to 9 bases. The CDR3 runs 14 residues. Germline V gene data show CDR1 as MDHEN and CDR2 as SYDVKM.

The V call is TRBV7-3, the J call TRBJ2-7; a weak D match, TRBD1 (6 bases). Germline values: CDR1 SGHTA, CDR2 FQGTGA. The CDR3 runs to 17 residues. V shed 2 bases and J shed 2 bases, with 19 bases lying between them. The CDR3 nucleotides read TGTGCCAGCAGCTTAGGAATCGGGAACAGGGTCGCCTACGAGCAGTACTTC. Its translation: CASSLGIGNRVAYEQYF.

The rearrangement links TRBV11-2 to TRBJ2-2; tentative D call: TRBD2 (6 bases). The CDR3 consists of 15 residues. Trimming shortened V by 4 bases and J by 4 bases, and 13 bases separated the two germline ends. From germline, CDR1 is SGHAT and CDR2 FQNNGV. The chain's CDR3 is CASSSSGSITGELFF. The DNA of the CDR3 is TGTGCCAGCAGCTCGAGCGGGTCTATCACCGGGGAGCTGTTTTTT.

This chain connects TRBV15 to TRBJ2-7, with 7 positions matching TRBD2. The CDR3 length is 11 residues. After removal of 8 bases from V and 6 bases from J, the junction contained 4 bases not matched to a gene. In germline, CDR1 is LNHNV, CDR2 YYDKDF (reference sequence). The CDR3 nucleotides read TGTGCCACCTCCCCGGGGGGCGAGCAGTACTTC. Translated: CATSPGGEQYF.

This sequence joins TRBV9 and TRBJ1-6, with TRBD1 as a possible D gene (6 bases). The V end was cut by 4 bases, the J end by 4 bases, with 9 bases between. Germline V gene sequence: CDR1 SGDLS, CDR2 YYNGEE. The CDR3 covers 14 residues. The CDR3 nucleotides read TGTGCCAGCAGCCCCGGACAGTATAATTCACCCCTCCACTTT. Translation: CASSPGQYNSPLHF.

The rearrangement links TRBV2 to TRBJ1-1; unclear D gene. Trimming stripped 4 bases from V and 1 base from J, with 7 bases between. Germline V gives CDR1 SNHLY, CDR2 FYNNEI. The CDR3 contains 13 residues. The DNA for the CDR3 is TGTGCCAGCAGTGCGGTTGGGAACACTGAAGCTTTCTTT. Translating it yields CASSAVGNTEAFF.

The chain's CDR3 is CASSLAGKNTEAFF. CDR3 in DNA: TGTGCCAGCAGCTTGGCCGGGAAGAACACTGAAGCTTTCTTT. V is TRBV5-4 and J is TRBJ1-1; D not certain. Looked up from germline, CDR1 is SGHNT and CDR2 is YYREEE (reference sequence). The ends were cut back, 0 bases at V and 1 base at J, with 7 bases in the middle. This CDR3 comprises 14 residues.

V and J are TRBV4-3 and TRBJ2-3, with D perhaps TRBD2 (5 bases). CDR1 is LGHNA, CDR2 YSLEER, per germline. V gave up 4 bases and J gave up 1 base, with 9 bases separating them. There are 14 residues in the CDR3. CDR3 in DNA: TGCGCCAGCAGCCCCCATAGCGGCACAGATACGCAGTATTTT. This gives the protein CASSPHSGTDTQYF.

Remarks on this clone: One end of the junction fails to match germline, which may point to a read error. The J gene is TRBJ1-5, the V gene TRBV7-7, with TRBD1 matching 9 bases. This CDR3 is built from 20 residues. The germline V gene encodes CDR1 SSHAT and CDR2 FNYEAQ (reference sequence). The CDR3 DNA follows: TGTGCTAGCAGCTTAGCGTTGAGGTGTCGGGGACAGGGATCACGTCAGCCCCAGCATTTT. Amino acid sequence: CASSLALRCRGQGSRQPQHF.

The chain joins TRBV19 to TRBJ2-5; D is possibly TRBD1 (8 bases). Trimming removed 9 bases at V and 4 bases at J, with 18 bases between. Germline CDR1 reads LNHDA; CDR2 reads SQIVND (reference sequence). CDR3 length: 14 residues. CDR3 coding DNA: TGTGCCAGCAGCCCGACAGGGGAGGGAGAGACCCAGTACTTC. Its protein is CASSPTGEGETQYF.

This rearrangement joins TRBV6-5 to TRBJ1-4, with 9 bases matching TRBD1. V lost 5 bases and J lost 7; bases outside the gene matches: 8. Germline values: CDR1 MNHEY, CDR2 SVGAGI. The CDR3 extends over 15 amino acids. CDR3 sequence reads: CASSRTGQGREKLFF. CDR3 coding DNA: TGTGCCAGCAGTCGAACGGGACAGGGTCGTGAAAAACTGTTTTTT.

CDR3: CASSLRQGAGEQFF. In DNA, the CDR3 is TGTGCCAGCAGCTTACGGCAGGGGGCCGGTGAGCAGTTCTTC. The chain uses TRBV11-3 and TRBJ2-1, with 8 bases fitting TRBD1. Germline-derived CDR1 and CDR2 are SGHNT and YENEEA. The V gene end was trimmed by 2 bases and the J gene end by 9 bases; junction bases not matched to a gene: 6. CDR3 length: 14 amino acids.

This clone rates as medium-sized. This chain connects TRBV6-5 to TRBJ2-7; 8 bases fit TRBD1. This CDR3 spans 14 amino acids. Germline V gene data show CDR1 as MNHEY and CDR2 as SVGAGI. After removal of 6 bases from V and 0 bases from J, the junction contained 4 bases not matched to a gene. The CDR3 loop is CASSRQGSSYEQYF. The CDR3 DNA sequence: TGTGCCAGCAGCCGACAGGGGAGCTCCTACGAGCAGTACTTC.

The rearrangement uses TRBV7-8 and TRBJ1-3; D gene uncertain. The V end was cut by 0 bases, the J end by 2 bases, with 5 bases between. The CDR3 has 14 residues. Germline CDR1 is SGHVS and CDR2 is FQNEAQ. CDR3 region: CASSLAPAGNTIYF. The CDR3 nucleotides read TGTGCCAGCAGCTTAGCGCCAGCTGGAAACACCATATATTTT.

This chain links TRBV2 with TRBJ1-4; D is ambiguous. CDR3 size: 15 residues. Germline V lookup: CDR1 SNHLY, CDR2 FYNNEI. V was clipped by 6 bases and J by 8 bases, with 19 bases between them. The CDR3 here is CASSAGPLRGEKLFF. The CDR3 DNA reads as TGTGCCAGCAGCGCAGGCCCACTACGTGGGGAAAAACTGTTTTTT.

The chain combines TRBV5-6 with TRBJ1-5; 8 nucleotides match TRBD1. Germline values: CDR1 SGHDT, CDR2 YYEEEE. The CDR3 is 15 residues long. V shed 0 bases and J 4 bases; nucleotides not matched to a gene: 3. This CDR3 is CASSLGQGANQPQHF. The CDR3 bases are TGTGCCAGCAGCTTGGGGCAGGGGGCAAATCAGCCCCAGCATTTT.

This clone was recorded only once. The chain combines TRBV7-2 with TRBJ2-6, with D unclear. Germline V gene sequence: CDR1 SGHTA, CDR2 FQGNSA. The CDR3 covers 18 residues. Trimming left V 1 base short and J 0 bases short, with 13 bases between. CDR3 loop: CASSLDGRSRSGANVLTF. The CDR3 nucleotides read TGTGCCAGCAGCTTAGACGGCAGGTCACGCTCTGGGGCCAACGTCCTGACTTTC.

The table lists this clone with a few counts. The chain combines TRBV9 with TRBJ1-2; D is ambiguous. Looked up from germline, CDR1 is SGDLS and CDR2 is YYNGEE. CDR3 length equals 15 residues. Trimming took off 2 bases at V and 0 bases at J, with 11 bases between the two ends. The CDR3 is CASSVTHTSNYGYTF. For the CDR3, the DNA is TGTGCCAGCAGCGTCACACATACTTCTAACTATGGCTACACCTTC.

The chain couples TRBV4-1 to TRBJ1-4; 10 bases line up with TRBD1. Germline loops: CDR1 MGHRA, CDR2 YSYEKL. V shed 1 base, J shed 6 bases, and the junction held 2 bases outside the gene matches. This CDR3 spans 15 amino acids. The CDR3 is CASSQGTGGYEKLFF. The CDR3 nucleotides read TGCGCCAGCAGCCAAGGGACAGGGGGATATGAAAAACTGTTTTTT.

This chain uses TRBV5-4 with TRBJ2-7; a possible D gene is TRBD1 (6 bases). The germline V gene encodes CDR1 SGHNT and CDR2 YYREEE (reference sequence). V was cut by 0 bases and J by 6 bases, with 13 bases left in between. The CDR3 extends over 14 amino acids. CDR3 sequence reads: CASSLGGRGSEQYF. The CDR3 DNA reads TGTGCCAGCAGCTTGGGGGGCAGGGGAAGCGAGCAGTACTTC.

The rearrangement joins TRBV9 to TRBJ1-1; the match to TRBD1 covers 9 bases. CDR3 size: 13 residues. Per germline, CDR1 SGDLS and CDR2 YYNGEE. The junction had 2 bases not matched to a gene; V was cut back by 4 bases and J by 4 bases. This CDR3 is CASSQQGATEAFF. For the CDR3, the DNA is TGTGCCAGCAGCCAACAGGGGGCCACTGAAGCTTTCTTT.

This clone turned up a few times. The chain is built from TRBV7-9 and TRBJ2-5; D unclear. V was cut by 4 bases and J by 5 bases, with 8 bases left in between. Germline CDR1 and CDR2: SEHNR and FQNEAQ (reference sequence). CDR3 length: 12 amino acids. CDR3 region: CASSSEGETQYF. Written as DNA, the CDR3 is TGTGCCAGCAGCTCTGAAGGGGAGACCCAGTACTTC.

The chain recombines TRBV2 with TRBJ1-2, with D possibly TRBD1 on 5 matching bases. V was pared by 6 bases and J by 2 bases, with 13 bases between. This CDR3 has 14 amino acids. Germline assignment: CDR1 SNHLY and CDR2 FYNNEI. The CDR3 DNA reads TGTGCCAGCAGCTCCCCGGGGCAGAACTATGGCTACACCTTC. Translated, it gives CASSSPGQNYGYTF.

The chain is built from TRBV28 and TRBJ1-2; TRBD1 is a possible D gene (5 bases). Per the germline V gene, CDR1 is MDHEN and CDR2 is SYDVKM. Trimming took off 2 bases at V and 5 bases at J, with 12 bases between the two ends. The CDR3 loop spans 14 amino acids. This CDR3 is CASSLTRVQYGYTF. CDR3 nucleotides: TGTGCCAGCAGTTTAACCAGGGTTCAATATGGCTACACCTTC.